This T cell receptor beta chain was identified during a study of cytomegalovirus exposure and HLA in healthy donors. Germline CDR1 and CDR2: MNHEY and SMNVEV (reference sequence). This CDR3 is 13 amino acids long. The V end lost 8 bases, the J end lost 4 bases, and 13 bases lay between the germline ends. PCR used 60 Vbeta primers and 13 Jbeta primers. This table comes from immunoSEQ multiplex PCR, and its TCRdb copy is limited to in-frame clones, with some not included. The sample comprises roughly 250,000 clones, around 80% of which are singletons, and about 0.29% rests with the top ten. Concerning this clone: Antigen specificity is unknown.

Broader study findings: CMV serostatus stood as the only immune exposure information on hand. Researchers reported in a later analysis that common viral pathogens appeared linked to several top clusters.

The source material was PBMCs. The chain couples TRBV27 to TRBJ2-3; D may be TRBD2 (5 bases). The sequence came from a girl under 10 years old in good health and CMV-seronegative. The CDR3 nucleotides are TGTGCCAGCGGGTACGGGATGGCAGATACGCAGTATTTT. This gives the protein CASGYGMADTQYF.